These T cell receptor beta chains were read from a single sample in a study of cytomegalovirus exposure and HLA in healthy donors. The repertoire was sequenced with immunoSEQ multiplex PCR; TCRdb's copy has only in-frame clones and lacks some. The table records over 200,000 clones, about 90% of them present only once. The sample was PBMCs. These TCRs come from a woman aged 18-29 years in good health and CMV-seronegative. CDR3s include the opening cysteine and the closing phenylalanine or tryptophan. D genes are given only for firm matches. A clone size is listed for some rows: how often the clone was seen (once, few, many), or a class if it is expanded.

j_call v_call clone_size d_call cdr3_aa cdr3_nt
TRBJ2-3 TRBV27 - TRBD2 CASTPSGGADTQYF TGTGCCAGCACCCCTAGCGGGGGTGCAGATACGCAGTATTTT
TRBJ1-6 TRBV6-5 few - CASSYSQFSPLHF TGTGCCAGCAGTTACTCGCAGTTTTCACCCCTCCACTTT
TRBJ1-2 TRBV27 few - CASSYRSHYGYTF TGTGCCAGCAGTTACAGGAGCCACTATGGCTACACCTTC
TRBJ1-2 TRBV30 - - CAWFTGRGYGYTF TGTGCCTGGTTCACAGGGAGGGGCTATGGCTACACCTTC
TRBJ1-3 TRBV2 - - CASKSGISGNTIYF TGTGCCAGCAAATCGGGGATCTCTGGAAACACCATATATTTT
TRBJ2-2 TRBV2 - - CASSGGLGSDTGELFF TGTGCCAGCAGCGGCGGGTTGGGTTCTGACACCGGGGAGCTGTTTTTT
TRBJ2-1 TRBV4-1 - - CASSPRPTESSYNEQFF TGCGCCAGCAGCCCGCGCCCCACGGAGAGCTCCTACAATGAGCAGTTCTTC
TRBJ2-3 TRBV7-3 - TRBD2 CASSPGGLAYTDTQYF TGTGCCAGCAGCCCTGGGGGACTAGCGTACACAGATACGCAGTATTTT
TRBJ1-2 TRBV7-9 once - CASSLSQANYGYTF TGTGCCAGCAGCTTAAGTCAGGCTAACTATGGCTACACCTTC
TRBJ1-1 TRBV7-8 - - CASSLNRVGSAFF TGTGCCAGCAGCTTGAACAGGGTAGGGTCGGCTTTCTTT
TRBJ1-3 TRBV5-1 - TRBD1 CASSLTGGGNTIYF TGCGCCAGCAGCTTAACAGGGGGAGGAAACACCATATATTTT
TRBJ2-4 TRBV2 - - CASSELELLGVSSKNIQYF TGTGCCAGCAGTGAGCTAGAGTTGCTAGGGGTTTCGAGCAAAAACATTCAGTACTTC
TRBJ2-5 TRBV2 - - CASRRQAEETQYF TGTGCCAGCAGAAGACAGGCCGAAGAGACCCAGTACTTC
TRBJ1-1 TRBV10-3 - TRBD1 CAATGQGNTEAFF TGTGCCGCAACTGGACAGGGGAACACTGAAGCTTTCTTT
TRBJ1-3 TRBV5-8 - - CASSLGLRNTIYF TGTGCCAGCAGCTTGGGGCTGAGAAACACCATATATTTT
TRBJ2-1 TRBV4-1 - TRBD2 CASSQYHSGGLYNEQFF TGCGCCAGCAGCCAGTATCACTCGGGGGGGCTTTACAATGAGCAGTTCTTC
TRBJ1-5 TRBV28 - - CASSSSDRVNNQPQHF -
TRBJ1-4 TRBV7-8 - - CASSLEAEKLFF TGTGCCAGCAGCTTAGAAGCTGAAAAACTGTTTTTT
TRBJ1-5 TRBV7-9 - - CASSPGQTYSNQPQHF TGTGCCAGCAGCCCCGGACAGACTTATAGCAATCAGCCCCAGCATTTT
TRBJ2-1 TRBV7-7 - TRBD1 CASSLYRGEGNEQFF TGTGCCAGCAGCTTGTACAGGGGCGAAGGGAATGAGCAGTTCTTC
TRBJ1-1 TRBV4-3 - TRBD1 CASSQEPLQGQTEAFF TGCGCCAGCAGCCAAGAGCCCCTACAGGGGCAAACTGAAGCTTTCTTT
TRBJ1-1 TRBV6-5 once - CASSSPTGNTEAFF TGTGCCAGCAGTTCACCGACAGGGAACACTGAAGCTTTCTTT
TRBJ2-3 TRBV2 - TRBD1 CASKMTGVTDTQYF TGTGCCAGCAAGATGACAGGGGTCACAGATACGCAGTATTTT
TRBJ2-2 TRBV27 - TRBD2 CASSPLGGGSTGELFF TGTGCCAGCAGCCCCCTCGGGGGGGGATCCACCGGGGAGCTGTTTTTT
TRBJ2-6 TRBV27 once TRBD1 CASSLWTGGTSSGANVLTF TGTGCCAGCAGTTTGTGGACAGGGGGGACGAGCTCTGGGGCCAACGTCCTGACTTTC
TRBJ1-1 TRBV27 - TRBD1 CASSSGQGLNTEAFF TGTGCCAGCAGTTCGGGACAGGGTCTGAACACTGAAGCTTTCTTT
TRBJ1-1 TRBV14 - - CASSQDGHYEAFF TGTGCCAGCAGCCAAGATGGACATTATGAAGCTTTCTTT
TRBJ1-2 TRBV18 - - CASSRGPGYTF TGTGCCAGCTCACGAGGGCCAGGCTACACCTTC
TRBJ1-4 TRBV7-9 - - CASSLARAGRSTNEKLFF TGTGCCAGCAGCTTAGCACGTGCGGGAAGGTCTACTAATGAAAAACTGTTTTTT
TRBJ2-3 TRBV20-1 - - CSARDLEGEYF TGCAGTGCTAGAGACTTAGAGGGGGAGTATTTT
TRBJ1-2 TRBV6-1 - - CASRSPVGHGYTF TGTGCCAGCCGCTCCCCCGTTGGGCATGGCTACACCTTC
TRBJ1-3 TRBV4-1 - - CASSQDTSLGGSGNTIYF TGCGCCAGCAGCCAAGACACGTCCCTAGGGGGCTCTGGAAACACCATATATTTT
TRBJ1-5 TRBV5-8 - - CASSLGGSGGYSNQPQHF TGTGCCAGCAGCTTGGGGGGCAGCGGGGGATATAGCAATCAGCCCCAGCATTTT
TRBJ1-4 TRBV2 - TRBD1 CASSLPRQGGAVKLFF TGTGCCAGCAGCCTACCTAGACAGGGAGGTGCAGTAAAACTGTTTTTT
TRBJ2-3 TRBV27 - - CASSPRPVTISTDTQYF TGTGCCAGCAGTCCCCGACCGGTGACTATAAGCACAGATACGCAGTATTTT
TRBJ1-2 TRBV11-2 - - CASSLEGSFYGYTF TGTGCCAGCAGCTTAGAGGGCAGTTTCTATGGCTACACCTTC
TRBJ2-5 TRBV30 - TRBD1 CAWMGQGVLWTQYF TGTGCCTGGATGGGACAGGGGGTCCTCTGGACCCAGTACTTC
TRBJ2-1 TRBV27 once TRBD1 CASSEEGGYEQFF TGTGCCAGCAGTGAAGAAGGGGGCTATGAGCAGTTCTTC
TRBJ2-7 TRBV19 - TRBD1 CASSDRGRGSYEQYF TGTGCCAGTAGCGACAGGGGGCGAGGTTCCTACGAGCAGTACTTC
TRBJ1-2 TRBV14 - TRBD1 CASSQGTGAFNYGYTF TGTGCCAGCAGCCAAGGGACAGGGGCCTTCAACTATGGCTACACCTTC
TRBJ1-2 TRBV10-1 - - CASSSSMNGGYTF TGCGCCAGCAGTTCCTCAATGAACGGGGGCTACACCTTC
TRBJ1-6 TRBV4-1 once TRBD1 CASSQDSGQGAKLNSPLHF TGCGCCAGCAGCCAAGATTCGGGACAGGGGGCAAAACTTAATTCACCCCTCCACTTT
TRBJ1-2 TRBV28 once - CASRLDIGYGYTF TGTGCCAGCAGATTGGACATTGGCTATGGCTACACCTTC
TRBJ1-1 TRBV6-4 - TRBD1 CASSVTGTANTEAFF TGTGCCAGCAGTGTTACCGGGACAGCGAACACTGAAGCTTTCTTT
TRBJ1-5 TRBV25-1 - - CASKGGNEKQPQHF TGTGCCAGCAAAGGGGGTAATGAGAAACAGCCCCAGCATTTT
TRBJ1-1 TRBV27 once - CASSLRGGGGTEAFF TGTGCCAGCAGTTTACGGGGCGGGGGAGGCACTGAAGCTTTCTTT
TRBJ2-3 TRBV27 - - CASSLYTGRADTQYF TGTGCCAGCAGTTTATATACAGGTCGGGCAGATACGCAGTATTTT
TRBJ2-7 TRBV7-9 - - CASSTQYEQYF TGTGCCAGCAGCACCCAGTACGAGCAGTACTTC
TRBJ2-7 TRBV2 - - CASSDPGRGYEQYF TGTGCCAGCAGTGATCCGGGCAGGGGATACGAGCAGTACTTC
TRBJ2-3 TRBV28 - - CASIPAQTYTDTQYF TGTGCCAGCATTCCGGCACAGACCTACACAGATACGCAGTATTTT
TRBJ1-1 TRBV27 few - CASRQNTEAFF TGTGCCAGCAGACAGAACACTGAAGCTTTCTTT
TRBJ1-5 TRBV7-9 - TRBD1 CASSQGQGQPQHF TGTGCCAGCAGCCAAGGACAGGGTCAGCCCCAGCATTTT
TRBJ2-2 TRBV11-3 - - CASSLSGVNTGELFF TGTGCCAGCAGCTTATCCGGGGTGAACACCGGGGAGCTGTTTTTT
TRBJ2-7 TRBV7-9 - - CASSVERDFSYEQYF TGTGCCAGCAGCGTAGAACGGGACTTTTCTTACGAGCAGTACTTC
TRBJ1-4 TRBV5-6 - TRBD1 CASSHGQGNEKLFF TGTGCCAGCAGCCACGGACAGGGAAATGAAAAACTGTTTTTT